This paragraph covers one T cell receptor (beta chain) sequence. As yet, its antigen is unknown. This specimen belongs to a study of cytomegalovirus exposure and HLA in healthy donors. Regarding the study as a whole: The authors enumerated under 200 TCR beta chains as linked to cytomegalovirus.

PCR employed 60 Vbeta and 13 Jbeta primers. The data were produced by immunoSEQ multiplex PCR, yet TCRdb's version contains in-frame clones alone and is incomplete. The data contain over 55,000 clones, about four fifths of them singletons. The CDR3 covers 13 residues. Germline V lookup: CDR1 SQVTM, CDR2 ANQGSEA. Trimming took 4 bases from V and 1 from J; bases not matched to a gene: 2. This sequence was found in a man aged 35-49 years in good health and CMV-seronegative. The chain links TRBV29-1 to TRBJ2-7, with TRBD2 matching over 9 bases. Sequenced: PBMCs. CDR3 nucleotides: TGCAGCGTTGGCAGCGGGGGGTCCTACGAGCAGTACTTC. This translates into CSVGSGGSYEQYF.